The sample holds many counts of the clone carrying this T cell receptor beta chain. The library was built from about 370 ng RNA with molecular barcoded adaptors for alpha/delta and beta/gamma chains. TCRdb processed the reads anew with MiXCR; each CDR3 protein has one entry. The sample lists over 80,000 distinct CDR3 sequences, over 9% occurring once. These data are taken from a study of read filtering for tumor transcriptome and immune sequencing. On the study more broadly: By R-ISS, stages I, II and III held 8, 16 and 7 patients. Transcriptome libraries were built from DNase-treated RNA.

Bone marrow was sampled from every patient at the time of active disease. The sequencing input was a population of CD138-negative cells sorted from bone marrow. This clonotype was obtained from a donor at least 40 years old with multiple myeloma.

The CDR3 nucleotides are TGCAGTGCTAGGGACAGGGGTTTAGCGGGGAGCTCCTACGAGCAGTACTTC. It yields the protein CSARDRGLAGSSYEQYF. The chain uses TRBV20-1 and TRBJ2-7; possibly TRBD1 for D (9 bases). V was shortened by 3 bases and J by 0 bases, with 21 bases between the two germline ends. This CDR3 has 17 amino acids. CDR1 DFQATT and CDR2 SNEGSKA come from the germline V gene (reference sequence).